This T cell receptor beta chain was identified in a study of CD8 T cells in ankylosing spondylitis. General observations from the study: Ankylosing spondylitis blood seemed to carry a telltale TCR beta motif made of about 8 highly homologous variants.

Germline V gene data show CDR1 as SGHKS and CDR2 as YYEKEE (reference sequence). The junction had 7 bases not matched to a gene; V was cut back by 7 bases and J by 3 bases. The CDR3 sequence is 13 residues long. TCRdb itself ran the 5' RACE reads through MiXCR, one entry per CDR3 protein. The sample shows 450,000 to 550,000 distinct CDR3 sequences, about 5.2% of them seen only once. In this sample, this clonotype turned up many times. What it binds is not known. Sample: blood, either unsorted or a sorted T cell fraction (not recorded which). This clonotype originated in a male donor with ankylosing spondylitis. The rearrangement uses TRBV5-5 and TRBJ2-7; the match to TRBD1 covers 7 bases. This CDR3 is CASGRDRVYEQYF. CDR3 DNA sequence: TGTGCCAGCGGACGTGACAGGGTCTACGAGCAGTACTTC.